These 9 T cell receptor beta chains share one sample of origin, sequenced in a study of blood T cells in healthy people across ages. A J-beta primer mix and a sample-barcoded 5' primer were used in a second PCR of roughly 7 to 12 cycles. Using its own MiXCR run on the 5' RACE reads, TCRdb lists one record per CDR3 protein. In the table there are about 650,000 distinct CDR3 sequences, 32% of which are singletons. Sequencing input: blood. These TCRs come from a woman older than 75 in good health.

This clonotype was detected a few times. With a much larger clone just one base away, this may be a read error. The chain combines TRBV4-2 with TRBJ2-5; 7 positions agree with TRBD1. The CDR3 is 17 amino acids. With 1 base clipped from V and 11 bases from J, the junction kept 19 bases outside the gene matches. Per the germline V gene, CDR1 is LGHNA and CDR2 is YNFKEQ. This chain's CDR3 is CASSQVSGQALRGEQYF. The CDR3 nucleotides read TGTGCCAGCAGCCAAGTAAGCGGACAGGCTTTAAGGGGTGAGCAGTACTTC.

V usage is TRBV7-9 and J usage is TRBJ1-2; D call uncertain. The germline CDR1 and CDR2 sequences are SEHNR and FQNEAQ (reference sequence). The CDR3 loop spans 14 amino acids. V lost 3 bases to trimming and J lost 8 bases, with 16 bases between them. The CDR3 coding sequence is TGTGCCAGCAGCTTGACTTCTGGGTTGGACGGCTACACCTTC. Translated, it gives CASSLTSGLDGYTF. Full variable domain (missing parts from reference TRBV7-9 and TRBJ1-2): DTGVSQNPRHKITKRGQNVTFRCDPISEHNRLYWYRQTLGQGPEFLTYFQNEAQLEKSRLLSDRFSAERPKGSFSTLEIQRTEQGDSAMYLCASSLTSGLDGYTFGSGTRLTVV.

This clonotype appeared a single time. A read error may be the cause here, since a much bigger clone is one base away. The rearrangement uses TRBV11-2 and TRBJ2-7; unclear D gene. Between the trimmed V and J ends, which lost 1 base and 7 bases, there was a span of 17 bases. CDR1 SGHAT and CDR2 FQNNGV come from the germline V gene. This CDR3 has 15 residues. The CDR3 protein is CASSLGVGGCNEQYF. CDR3 DNA sequence: TGTGCCAGCAGCTTAGGGGTGGGTGGCTGCAATGAGCAGTACTTC.

This clonotype was found many times. This sequence joins TRBV7-9 and TRBJ1-2; D gene ambiguous. The V gene lost 1 base and the J gene lost 6 bases, with 6 bases spanning the gap. Germline CDR1 and CDR2: SEHNR and FQNEAQ (reference sequence). The CDR3 runs 12 residues. CDR3 DNA sequence: TGTGCCAGCAGCTTAGAGGGCGATGGCTACACCTTC. It codes for CASSLEGDGYTF.

CDR3: CASSIAAESYEQYF. CDR3 DNA sequence: TGTGCCAGTAGTATCGCGGCAGAATCCTACGAGCAGTACTTC. The chain joins TRBV19 to TRBJ2-7, with D uncertain. V was pared by 3 bases and J by 1 base, with 10 bases between. The germline gives CDR1 LNHDA, CDR2 SQIVND (reference sequence). The CDR3 length is 14 residues. The complete variable domain, with remaining parts taken from reference TRBV19 and TRBJ2-7, reads DGGITQSPKYLFRKEGQNVTLSCEQNLNHDAMYWYRQDPGQGLRLIYYSQIVNDFQKGDIAEGYSVSREKKESFPLTVTSAQKNPTAFYLCASSIAAESYEQYFGPGTRLTVT.

This clonotype was detected ten times or more. The chain carries TRBV7-9 and TRBJ1-1; 8 bases align to TRBD1. Germline loops: CDR1 SEHNR, CDR2 FQNEAQ (reference sequence). V lost 10 bases to trimming and J lost 8 bases; unmatched junction nucleotides: 9. There are 12 residues in the CDR3. Here the CDR3 DNA reads TGTGCCACCGGACAGGGTCTGATGGAAGCTTTCTTT. As protein: CATGQGLMEAFF.

Comment on this clonotype: The conserved closing phenylalanine or tryptophan is absent in this CDR3, likely reflecting a read error. The V call is TRBV6-2 or TRBV6-3, the J call TRBJ1-1, with TRBD1 identical over 8 bases. There are 16 residues in the CDR3. The germline gives CDR1 MNHEY, CDR2 SVGEGT. The ends lost 0 bases at V and 5 bases at J; junction bases unmatched: 8. The CDR3 loop is CASSYSIVTGETEAFL. In DNA, the CDR3 is TGTGCCAGCAGTTACTCGATAGTGACAGGGGAGACTGAAGCTTTCTTG.

This clonotype was counted ten times or more. The J gene is TRBJ1-4, the V gene TRBV7-2; no reliable D call. This CDR3 spans 13 amino acids. The germline V gene has CDR1 SGHTA and CDR2 FQGNSA. The V gene lost 2 bases and the J gene lost 10 bases, with 11 bases spanning the gap. This CDR3 is CASSLMKTGKLFF. The DNA of the CDR3 is TGTGCCAGCAGCTTAATGAAGACGGGAAAACTGTTTTTT.

This clonotype was counted ten times or more. The chain carries TRBV5-1 and TRBJ1-1; the match to TRBD1 covers 7 bases. Trimming removed 3 bases from V and 0 bases from J; junction bases left unmatched: 5. The CDR3 totals 15 residues. Germline V gene data show CDR1 as SGHRS and CDR2 as YFSETQ. The CDR3 DNA is TGCGCCAGCAGCTCAGACAGGGAAATGAACACTGAAGCTTTCTTT. It codes for CASSSDREMNTEAFF.